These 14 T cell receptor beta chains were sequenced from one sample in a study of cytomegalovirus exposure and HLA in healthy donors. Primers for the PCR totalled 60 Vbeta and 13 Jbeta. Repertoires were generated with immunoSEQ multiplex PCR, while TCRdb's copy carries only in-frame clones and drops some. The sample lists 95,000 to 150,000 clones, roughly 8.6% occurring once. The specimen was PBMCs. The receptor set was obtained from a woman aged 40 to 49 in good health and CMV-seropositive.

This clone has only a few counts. CDR3 in amino acids: CASSAAGGFSVEFF. CDR3 coding DNA: TGTGCCAGCAGCGCCGCGGGGGGTTTTAGTGTGGAGTTCTTC. V and J are TRBV11-2 and TRBJ2-1; 8 nucleotides align to TRBD2. J was trimmed by 14 bases and V by 5 bases; bases with no gene match: 14. The CDR3 totals 14 residues. Per germline, CDR1 SGHAT and CDR2 FQNNGV. The full variable domain, in which reference TRBV11-2 and TRBJ2-1 provide the parts outside the CDR3, is EAGVAQSPRYKIIEKRQSVAFWCNPISGHATLYWYQQILGQGPKLLIQFQNNGVVDDSQLPKDRFSAERLKGVDSTLKIQPAKLEDSAVYLCASSAAGGFSVEFFGPGTRLTVL.

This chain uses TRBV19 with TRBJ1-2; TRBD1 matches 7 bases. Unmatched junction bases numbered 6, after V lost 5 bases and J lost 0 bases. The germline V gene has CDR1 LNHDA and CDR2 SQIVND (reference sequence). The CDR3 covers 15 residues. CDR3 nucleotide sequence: TGTGCCAGTAGTTCGGGTGGGACAGCTAACTATGGCTACACCTTC. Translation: CASSSGGTANYGYTF.

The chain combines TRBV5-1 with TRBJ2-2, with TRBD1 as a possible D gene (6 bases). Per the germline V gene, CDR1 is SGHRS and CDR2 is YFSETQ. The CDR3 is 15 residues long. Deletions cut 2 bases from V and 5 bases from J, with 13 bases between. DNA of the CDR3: TGCGCCAGCAGCTTTCAGGGGCATGAAACCGGGGAGCTGTTTTTT. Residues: CASSFQGHETGELFF.

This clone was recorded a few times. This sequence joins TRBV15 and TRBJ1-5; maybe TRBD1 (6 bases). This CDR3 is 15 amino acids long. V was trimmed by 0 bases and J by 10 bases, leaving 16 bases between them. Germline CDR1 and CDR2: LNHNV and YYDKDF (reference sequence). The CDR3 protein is CATSRDRATGQPQHF. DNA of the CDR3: TGTGCCACCAGCAGAGATAGGGCAACAGGGCAACCCCAGCATTTT.

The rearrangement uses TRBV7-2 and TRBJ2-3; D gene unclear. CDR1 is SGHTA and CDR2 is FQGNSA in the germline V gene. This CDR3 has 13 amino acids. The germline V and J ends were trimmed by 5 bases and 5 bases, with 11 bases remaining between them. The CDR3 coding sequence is TGTGCCAGCAGCCTGGTTTCGGGAGATACGCAGTATTTT. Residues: CASSLVSGDTQYF.

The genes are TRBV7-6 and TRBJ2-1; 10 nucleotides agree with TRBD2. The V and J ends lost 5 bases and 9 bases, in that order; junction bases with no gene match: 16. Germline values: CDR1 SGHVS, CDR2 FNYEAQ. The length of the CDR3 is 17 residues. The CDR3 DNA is TGTGCCAGCAGCCCCCTCCCGCGAGCGGGGGGGTGGGGTGAGCAGTTCTTC. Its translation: CASSPLPRAGGWGEQFF.

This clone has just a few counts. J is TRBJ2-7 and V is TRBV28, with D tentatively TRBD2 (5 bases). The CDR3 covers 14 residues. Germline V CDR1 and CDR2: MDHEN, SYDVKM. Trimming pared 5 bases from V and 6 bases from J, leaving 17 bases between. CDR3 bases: TGTGCCAGCAGTCCCCGGACGGGAAGTAGCGAGCAGTACTTC. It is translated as CASSPRTGSSEQYF.

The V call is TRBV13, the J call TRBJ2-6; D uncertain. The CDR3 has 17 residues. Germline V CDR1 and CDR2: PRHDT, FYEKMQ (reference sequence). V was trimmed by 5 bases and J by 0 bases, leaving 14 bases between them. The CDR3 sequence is CASSPALSGSGANVLTF. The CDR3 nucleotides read TGTGCCAGCAGCCCCGCTTTGTCGGGCTCTGGGGCCAACGTCCTGACTTTC. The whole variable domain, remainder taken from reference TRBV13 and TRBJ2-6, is AAGVIQSPRHLIKEKRETATLKCYPIPRHDTVYWYQQGPGQDPQFLISFYEKMQSDKGSIPDRFSAQQFSDYHSELNMSSLELGDSALYFCASSPALSGSGANVLTFGAGSRLTVL.

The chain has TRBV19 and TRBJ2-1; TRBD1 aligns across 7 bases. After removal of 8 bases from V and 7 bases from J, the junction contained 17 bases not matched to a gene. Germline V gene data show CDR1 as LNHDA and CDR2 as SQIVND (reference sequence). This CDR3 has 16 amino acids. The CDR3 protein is CASGQSTGNKGNEQFF. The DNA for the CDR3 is TGTGCCAGTGGGCAATCGACAGGGAATAAGGGGAATGAGCAGTTCTTC.

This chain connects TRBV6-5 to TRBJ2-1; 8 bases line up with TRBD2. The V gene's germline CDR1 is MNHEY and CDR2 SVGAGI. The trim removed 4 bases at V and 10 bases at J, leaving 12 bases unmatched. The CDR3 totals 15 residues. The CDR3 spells CASSSTSPTSGEQFF. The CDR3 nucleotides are TGTGCCAGCAGTTCAACAAGTCCCACTAGCGGAGAGCAGTTCTTC.

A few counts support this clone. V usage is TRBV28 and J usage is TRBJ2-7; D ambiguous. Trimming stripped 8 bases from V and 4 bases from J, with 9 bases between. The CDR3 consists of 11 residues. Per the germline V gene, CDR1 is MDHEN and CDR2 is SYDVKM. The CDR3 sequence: CASQQEYEQYF. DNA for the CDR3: TGTGCCAGCCAACAAGAATACGAGCAGTACTTC. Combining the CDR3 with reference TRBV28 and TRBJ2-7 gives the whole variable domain DVKVTQSSRYLVKRTGEKVFLECVQDMDHENMFWYRQDPGLGLRLIYFSYDVKMKEKGDIPEGYSVSREKKERFSLILESASTNQTSMYLCASQQEYEQYFGPGTRLTVT.

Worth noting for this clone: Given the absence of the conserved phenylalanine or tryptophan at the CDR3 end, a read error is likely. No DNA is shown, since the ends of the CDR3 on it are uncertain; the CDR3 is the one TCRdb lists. CDR3 loop: CAWKKQGGEKMFL. This chain joins TRBV30 and TRBJ1-4. The CDR3 numbers 13 amino acids, ends counted. Germline loops: CDR1 GTSNPN, CDR2 SVGIG (reference sequence).

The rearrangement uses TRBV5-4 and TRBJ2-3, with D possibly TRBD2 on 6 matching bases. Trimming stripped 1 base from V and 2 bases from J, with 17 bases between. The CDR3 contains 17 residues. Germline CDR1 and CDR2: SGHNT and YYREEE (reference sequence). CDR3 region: CASSLNSGGFHTDTQYF. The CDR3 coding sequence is TGTGCCAGCAGCTTGAACTCCGGGGGTTTCCACACAGATACGCAGTATTTT.

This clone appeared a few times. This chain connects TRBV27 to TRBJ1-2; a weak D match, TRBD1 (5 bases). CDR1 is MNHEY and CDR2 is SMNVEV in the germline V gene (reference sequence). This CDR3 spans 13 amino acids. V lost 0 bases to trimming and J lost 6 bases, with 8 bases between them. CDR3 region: CASSLSGAHGYTF. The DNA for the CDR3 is TGTGCCAGCAGTTTATCAGGGGCCCATGGCTACACCTTC.